This TCR beta chain was sequenced in a study of cytomegalovirus exposure and HLA in healthy donors. Trimming removed 6 bases at V and 6 bases at J, with 17 bases between. The CDR3 has 15 amino acids. CDR1 and CDR2 from the germline V gene are MGHRA and YSYEKL. Sequencing was performed with immunoSEQ multiplex PCR; in TCRdb, only in-frame clones are kept and a portion is missing. The repertoire consists of about 190,000 clones, with more than 70% occurring once and the leading ten covering about 1.6%. This clonotype was sampled from a woman under 30 in good health and CMV-seronegative. Sequences were obtained from PBMCs. The V and J genes are TRBV4-1 and TRBJ2-2; the D gene is possibly TRBD1 (5 bases). The CDR3 coding sequence is TGCGCCAGCAGTAATGACCTTGGGGCGCCCGGGGAGCTGTTTTTT. It codes for CASSNDLGAPGELFF.